This is a list of T cell receptor beta chains from one sample in a study of T cell repertoires in cytomegalovirus infection. TCRdb processed the reads anew with MiXCR; each CDR3 protein has one entry. Seen here are about 530,000 distinct CDR3 sequences, 26% observed once, and the top ten hold 13%. The sequenced sample consisted of PBMCs. The receptors come from a human donor in good health (CMV status not recorded). Some clones in this sample may be carry-over from other donors' samples. Both conserved end residues are trimmed from each CDR3. The D gene is left open where the match is weak.

D	V	J	CDR3
-	TRBV7-2	TRBJ2-1	ASSFPNKEQS
-	TRBV6-2/TRBV6-3	TRBJ2-1	ASSYSQRTTYNEQF
TRBD1	TRBV11-3	TRBJ1-2	ASSKGQGKLDGYT
TRBD2	TRBV28	TRBJ2-7	ASSTRTSGGYEQY
TRBD2	TRBV14	TRBJ2-1	ASSQGAGAYYNEQF
-	TRBV2	TRBJ1-1	ASIQGSVYTEAF
-	TRBV5-6	TRBJ2-1	ASSLSINPQLDGNEQF
-	TRBV29-1	TRBJ2-2	SVKQDFTGELF
TRBD2	TRBV7-2	TRBJ2-4	ASSPGLQNIQY
TRBD1	TRBV20-1	TRBJ2-1	SGNRDRGLNEQF
TRBD1	TRBV7-4	TRBJ1-1	ASSLAAQGWRTEAF
TRBD2	TRBV5-1	TRBJ2-1	ASSLAGAHEQF
TRBD1	TRBV19	TRBJ2-2	ASSPPGTGAPGELF
TRBD2	TRBV29-1	TRBJ2-7	SVKSGLAAYEQY
-	TRBV7-8	TRBJ2-5	ASSPGGGFQETQY
-	TRBV28	TRBJ2-1	ASSLGTPLNEQF
TRBD1	TRBV6-1	TRBJ1-2	ASRGTGESLYGYT
-	TRBV7-8	TRBJ1-6	ASTYSPGEPLH
-	TRBV6-1	TRBJ1-5	ASSEGRTDNQPQH
-	TRBV7-9	TRBJ1-4	ASGAGPTNEKLF
TRBD2	TRBV12-3/TRBV12-4	TRBJ2-4	ASSLDLAGGAPAKNIQY
TRBD2	TRBV7-2	TRBJ2-3	ASSYSGSSTDTQY
TRBD2	TRBV12-3/TRBV12-4	TRBJ2-1	ASSTSGTYNEQF
-	TRBV9	TRBJ2-7	ASSVASDPYEQY
-	TRBV18	TRBJ1-2	ASSPDGDYGYT
-	TRBV10-3	TRBJ2-2	ASGAVGNTGELF
TRBD1	TRBV19	TRBJ2-2	ASRKQGAQGPGELF
-	TRBV7-9	TRBJ1-6	ASSKDSSYNSPLH
TRBD2	TRBV28	TRBJ2-2	ASSLRSGSYLPGELF
-	TRBV7-9	TRBJ2-3	ASSLIQEDRY
-	TRBV7-2	TRBJ2-4	ASSLALGRAKNIQY
-	TRBV7-8	TRBJ1-4	ASGATNEKLF
TRBD2	TRBV14	TRBJ2-1	ASSRTSGRSDEQF
TRBD2	TRBV20-1	TRBJ2-5	SAGGLAEETQY
TRBD1	TRBV7-8	TRBJ1-5	ASSLSGQGGGQPQH
TRBD2	TRBV6-1	TRBJ2-1	ASRPTSGRVLNEQF
-	TRBV9	TRBJ2-1	ASSVGGRSNEQF
TRBD1	TRBV28	TRBJ2-3	ASSLSGGRDTQY
TRBD2	TRBV29-1	TRBJ2-1	SVDRAGLSNEQF
-	TRBV7-8	TRBJ1-2	ASSLAGQVRRGYT
-	TRBV2	TRBJ2-1	ASSVQVWDNNEQF